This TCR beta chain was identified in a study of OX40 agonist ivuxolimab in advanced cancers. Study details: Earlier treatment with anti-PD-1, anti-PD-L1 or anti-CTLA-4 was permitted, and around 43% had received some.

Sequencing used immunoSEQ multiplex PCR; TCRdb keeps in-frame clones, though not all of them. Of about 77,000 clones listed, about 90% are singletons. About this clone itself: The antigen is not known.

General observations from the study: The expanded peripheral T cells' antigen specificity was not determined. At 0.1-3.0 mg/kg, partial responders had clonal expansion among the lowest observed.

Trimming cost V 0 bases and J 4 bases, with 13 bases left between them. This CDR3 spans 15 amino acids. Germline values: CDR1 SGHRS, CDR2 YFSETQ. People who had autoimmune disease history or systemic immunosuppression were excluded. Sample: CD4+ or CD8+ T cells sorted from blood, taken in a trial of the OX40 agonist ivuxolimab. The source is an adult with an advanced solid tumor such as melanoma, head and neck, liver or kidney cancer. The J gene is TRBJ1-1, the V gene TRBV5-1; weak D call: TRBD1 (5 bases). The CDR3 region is CASSLEPGRGTEAFF. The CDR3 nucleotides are TGCGCCAGCAGCTTGGAACCAGGGCGGGGCACTGAAGCTTTCTTT.